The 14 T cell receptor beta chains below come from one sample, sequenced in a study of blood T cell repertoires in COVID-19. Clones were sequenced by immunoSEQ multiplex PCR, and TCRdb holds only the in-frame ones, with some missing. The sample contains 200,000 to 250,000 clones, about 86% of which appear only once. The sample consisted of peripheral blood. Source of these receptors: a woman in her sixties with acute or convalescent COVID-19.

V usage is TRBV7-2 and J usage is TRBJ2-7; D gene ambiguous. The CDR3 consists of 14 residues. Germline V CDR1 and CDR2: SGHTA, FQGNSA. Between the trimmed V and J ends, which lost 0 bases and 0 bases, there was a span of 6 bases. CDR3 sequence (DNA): TGTGCCAGCAGCTTAGCGGCAAGCTCCTACGAGCAGTACTTC. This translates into CASSLAASSYEQYF. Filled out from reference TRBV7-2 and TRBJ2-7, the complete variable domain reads GAGVSQSPSNKVTEKGKDVELRCDPISGHTALYWYRQSLGQGLEFLIYFQGNSAPDKSGLPSDRFSAERTGGSVSTLTIQRTQQEDSAVYLCASSLAASSYEQYFGPGTRLTVT.

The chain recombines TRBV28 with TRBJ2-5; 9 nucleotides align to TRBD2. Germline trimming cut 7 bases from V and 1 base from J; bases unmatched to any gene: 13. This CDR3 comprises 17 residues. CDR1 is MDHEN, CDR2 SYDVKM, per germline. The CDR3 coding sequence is TGTGCCAGCACCGCCACTCCAGCGGGGGGTGGCCAAGAGACCCAGTACTTC. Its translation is CASTATPAGGGQETQYF.

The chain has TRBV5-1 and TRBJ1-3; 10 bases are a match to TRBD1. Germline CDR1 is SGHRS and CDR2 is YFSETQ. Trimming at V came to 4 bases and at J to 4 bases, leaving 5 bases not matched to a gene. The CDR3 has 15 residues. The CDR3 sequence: CASSKDRGMGNTIYF. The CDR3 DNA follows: TGCGCCAGCAGCAAGGACAGGGGGATGGGAAACACCATATATTTT.

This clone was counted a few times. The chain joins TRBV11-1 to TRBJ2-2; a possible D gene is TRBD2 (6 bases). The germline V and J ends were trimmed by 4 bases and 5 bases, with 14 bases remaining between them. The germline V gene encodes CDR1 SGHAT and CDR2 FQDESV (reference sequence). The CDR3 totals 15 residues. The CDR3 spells CASSYSGLRTGELFF. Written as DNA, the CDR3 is TGTGCCAGCAGCTATTCGGGACTCCGGACCGGGGAGCTGTTTTTT. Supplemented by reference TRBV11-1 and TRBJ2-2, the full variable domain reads EAEVAQSPRYKITEKSQAVAFWCDPISGHATLYWYRQILGQGPELLVQFQDESVVDDSQLPKDRFSAERLKGVDSTLKIQPAELGDSAMYLCASSYSGLRTGELFFGEGSRLTVL.

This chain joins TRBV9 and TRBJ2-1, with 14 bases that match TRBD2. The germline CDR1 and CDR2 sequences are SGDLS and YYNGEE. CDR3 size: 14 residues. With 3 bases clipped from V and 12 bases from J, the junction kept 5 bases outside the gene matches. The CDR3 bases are TGTGCCAGCAGCGAGGGGACTAGCGGGGGAGGGCAGTTCTTC. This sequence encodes CASSEGTSGGGQFF.

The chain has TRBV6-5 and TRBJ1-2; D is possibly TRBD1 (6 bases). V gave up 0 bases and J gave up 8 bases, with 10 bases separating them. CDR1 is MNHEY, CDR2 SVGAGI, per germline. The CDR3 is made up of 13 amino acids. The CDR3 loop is CASSYSTGSGYTF. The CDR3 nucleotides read TGTGCCAGCAGTTACTCTACAGGGAGCGGCTACACCTTC.

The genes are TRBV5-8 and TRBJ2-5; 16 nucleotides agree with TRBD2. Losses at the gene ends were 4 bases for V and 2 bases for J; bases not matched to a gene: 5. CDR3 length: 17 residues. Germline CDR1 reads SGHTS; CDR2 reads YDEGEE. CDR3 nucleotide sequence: TGTGCCAGCAGCCCGGGACTAGCGGGGGGGATACAAGAGACCCAGTACTTC. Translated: CASSPGLAGGIQETQYF.

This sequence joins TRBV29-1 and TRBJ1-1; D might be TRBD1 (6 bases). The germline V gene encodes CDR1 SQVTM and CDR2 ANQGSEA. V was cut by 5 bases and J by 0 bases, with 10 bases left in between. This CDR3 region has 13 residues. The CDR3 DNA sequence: TGCAGCGTTCAGGGACACTTGAACACTGAAGCTTTCTTT. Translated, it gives CSVQGHLNTEAFF.

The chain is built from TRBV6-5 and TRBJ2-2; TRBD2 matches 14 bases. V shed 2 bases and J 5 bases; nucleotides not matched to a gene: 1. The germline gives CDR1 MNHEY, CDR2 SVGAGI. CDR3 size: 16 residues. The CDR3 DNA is TGTGCCAGCAGTTACGGACTAGCGGGGGGAACCGGGGAGCTGTTTTTT. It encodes CASSYGLAGGTGELFF.

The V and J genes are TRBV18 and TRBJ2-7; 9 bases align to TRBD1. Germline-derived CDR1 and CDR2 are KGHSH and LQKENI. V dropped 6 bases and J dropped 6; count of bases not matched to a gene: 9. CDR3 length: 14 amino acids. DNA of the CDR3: TGTGCCAGCTCCCAGTCCGGGACAGGGCCCGAGCAGTACTTC. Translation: CASSQSGTGPEQYF.

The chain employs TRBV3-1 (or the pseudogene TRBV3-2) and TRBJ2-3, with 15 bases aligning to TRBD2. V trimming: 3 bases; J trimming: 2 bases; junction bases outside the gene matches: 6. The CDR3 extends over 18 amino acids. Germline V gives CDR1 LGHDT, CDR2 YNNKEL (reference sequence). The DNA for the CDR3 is TGTGCCAGCAGCCACATGGGACTAGCGGGGGGAGACACAGATACGCAGTATTTT. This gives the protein CASSHMGLAGGDTDTQYF.

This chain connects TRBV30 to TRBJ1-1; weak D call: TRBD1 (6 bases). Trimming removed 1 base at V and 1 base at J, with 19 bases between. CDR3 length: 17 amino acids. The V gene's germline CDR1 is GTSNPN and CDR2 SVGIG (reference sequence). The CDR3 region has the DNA TGTGCCTGGAGTGCCCCCGGGACACCCTCGACGAACACTGAAGCTTTCTTT. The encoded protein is CAWSAPGTPSTNTEAFF. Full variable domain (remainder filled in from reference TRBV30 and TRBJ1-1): SQTIHQWPATLVQPVGSPLSLECTVEGTSNPNLYWYRQAAGRGLQLLFYSVGIGQISSEVPQNLSASRPQDRQFILSSKKLLLSDSGFYLCAWSAPGTPSTNTEAFFGQGTRLTVV.

The CDR3 DNA follows: TGTGCCAGCAGTCTAGGACTAGCGGGGATGTACAATGAGCAGTTCTTC. Translation gives CASSLGLAGMYNEQFF. V gene TRBV2 combines with J gene TRBJ2-1; 12 bases match TRBD2. Trimming removed 5 bases from V and 4 bases from J; junction bases left unmatched: 6. Germline V gene sequence: CDR1 SNHLY, CDR2 FYNNEI. CDR3 length: 16 amino acids.

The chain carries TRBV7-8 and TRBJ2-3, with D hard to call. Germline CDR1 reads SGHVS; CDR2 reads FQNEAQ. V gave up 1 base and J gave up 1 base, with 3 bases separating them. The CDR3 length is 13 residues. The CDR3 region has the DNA TGTGCCAGCAGCTTAGGAGGCACAGATACGCAGTATTTT. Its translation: CASSLGGTDTQYF.